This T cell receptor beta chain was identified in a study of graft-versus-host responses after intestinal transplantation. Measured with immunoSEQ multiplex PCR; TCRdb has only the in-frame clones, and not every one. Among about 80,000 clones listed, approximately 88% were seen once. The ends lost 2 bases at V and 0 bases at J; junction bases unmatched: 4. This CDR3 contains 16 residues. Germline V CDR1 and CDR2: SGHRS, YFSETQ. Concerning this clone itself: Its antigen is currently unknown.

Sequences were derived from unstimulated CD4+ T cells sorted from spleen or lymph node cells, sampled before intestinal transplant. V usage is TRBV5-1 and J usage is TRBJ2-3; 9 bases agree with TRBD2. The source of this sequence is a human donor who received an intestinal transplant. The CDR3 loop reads CASSLGLALSTDTQYF. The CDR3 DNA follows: TGCGCCAGCAGCTTAGGACTAGCGCTAAGCACAGATACGCAGTATTTT.